The present entry profiles one T cell receptor (beta chain) with its context. Its specificity is not known. Other nucleotide sequences from this sample produce the same CDR3. The record originates from a study of shared clonotypes between healthy human individuals. Each PCR replicate from the sorted subsets contained 150 to 250 ng DNA, which is 30,000 or so T cell genomes. Per the original data handling: Junction-only sequences without quality scores were provided by ImmunoSEQ, so filtering was different. Method: immunoSEQ multiplex PCR; TCRdb's copy keeps in-frame clones and lacks some. V and J calls and clone size follow that table, whereas D and trimming were derived from the DNA. The data contain around 2,000,000 clones, roughly 94% of them singletons. Findings and caveats of the study: Generation probabilities of non-shared clonotypes were lower (relative to those shared by all four donors).

Terminally differentiated effector memory CD45RA+ cells were excluded from the naive CD8 cells, which were CD45RO-negative and positively selected for CCR7. This sequence was found in a young man in good health. Sequencing was performed on naive CD8+ T cells sorted from blood.

The CDR3 protein is CASSYSQGPNSPLHF. The CDR3, as DNA: TGTGCCAGCAGTTACTCACAGGGGCCAAATTCACCCCTCCACTTT. V usage is TRBV6-5 and J usage is TRBJ1-6; 7 nucleotides align to TRBD1. Germline CDR1 and CDR2: MNHEY and SVGAGI. The CDR3 loop spans 15 amino acids. The J segment lost 7 bases and the V segment lost 0 bases, leaving 3 bases of the junction unmatched.